The clone carrying this TCR beta chain appeared many times. Via MiXCR, TCRdb re-called the RACE reads, giving one row per CDR3 protein. The repertoire holds roughly 180,000 distinct CDR3 sequences, with 20% to 25% as singletons. Time point described: patch test 1, 2 weeks after DPC sensitization. The treatment: therapeutic diphenylcyclopropenone sensitization with weekly scalp DPC. The data were obtained in a study of human T cells and chemical hapten exposure. Background on the study: Each patch test put 0.01% DPC on the upper back, and results were read at 6 days.

The material sequenced was whole blood, taken in connection with sensitization to the hapten diphenylcyclopropenone (DPC). The receptor was derived from a woman between 45 and 60 years old with alopecia areata. Some clones in this sample may be carry-over from other donors' samples.

CDR3 coding DNA: TGCAGCGTTGAAGCGGCTAGCGGGAACCCCTCTAAGTTCTTC. Translating gives CSVEAASGNPSKFF. This chain joins TRBV29-1 and TRBJ2-1, with 9 bases that match TRBD2. From germline, CDR1 is SQVTM and CDR2 ANQGSEA. The ends lost 1 base at V and 14 bases at J; junction bases unmatched: 12. The CDR3 spans 14 residues.